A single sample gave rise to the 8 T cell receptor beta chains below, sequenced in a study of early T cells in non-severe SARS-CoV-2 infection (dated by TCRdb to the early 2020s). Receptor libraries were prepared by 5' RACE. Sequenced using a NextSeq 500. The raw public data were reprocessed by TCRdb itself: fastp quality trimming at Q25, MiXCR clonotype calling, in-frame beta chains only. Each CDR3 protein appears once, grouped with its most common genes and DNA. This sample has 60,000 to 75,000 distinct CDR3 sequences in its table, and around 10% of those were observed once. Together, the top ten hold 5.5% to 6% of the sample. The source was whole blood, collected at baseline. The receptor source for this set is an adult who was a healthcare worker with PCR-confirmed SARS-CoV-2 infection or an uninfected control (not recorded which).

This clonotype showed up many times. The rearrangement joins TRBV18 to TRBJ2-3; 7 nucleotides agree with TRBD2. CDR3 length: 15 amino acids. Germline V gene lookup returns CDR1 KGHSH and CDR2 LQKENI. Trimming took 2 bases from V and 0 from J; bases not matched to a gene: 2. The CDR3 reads CASSPAGLSTDTQYF. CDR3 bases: TGTGCCAGCTCACCAGCGGGACTAAGCACAGATACGCAGTATTTT.

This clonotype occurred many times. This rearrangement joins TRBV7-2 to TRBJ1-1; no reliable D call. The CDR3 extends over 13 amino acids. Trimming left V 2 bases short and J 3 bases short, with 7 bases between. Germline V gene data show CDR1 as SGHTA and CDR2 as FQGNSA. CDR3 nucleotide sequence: TGTGCCAGCAGCTTAATTTCGTACACTGAAGCTTTCTTT. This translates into CASSLISYTEAFF. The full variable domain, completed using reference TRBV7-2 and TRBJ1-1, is GAGVSQSPSNKVTEKGKDVELRCDPISGHTALYWYRQSLGQGLEFLIYFQGNSAPDKSGLPSDRFSAERTGGSVSTLTIQRTQQEDSAVYLCASSLISYTEAFFGQGTRLTVV.

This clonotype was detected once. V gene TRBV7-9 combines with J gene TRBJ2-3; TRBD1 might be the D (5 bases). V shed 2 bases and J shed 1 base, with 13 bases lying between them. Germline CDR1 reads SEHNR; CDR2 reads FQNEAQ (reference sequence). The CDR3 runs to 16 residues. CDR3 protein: CASSLPRQLGTDTQYF. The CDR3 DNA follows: TGTGCCAGCAGCTTACCTAGACAGCTTGGCACAGATACGCAGTATTTT. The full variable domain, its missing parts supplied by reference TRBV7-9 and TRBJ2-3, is DTGVSQNPRHKITKRGQNVTFRCDPISEHNRLYWYRQTLGQGPEFLTYFQNEAQLEKSRLLSDRFSAERPKGSFSTLEIQRTEQGDSAMYLCASSLPRQLGTDTQYFGPGTRLTVL.

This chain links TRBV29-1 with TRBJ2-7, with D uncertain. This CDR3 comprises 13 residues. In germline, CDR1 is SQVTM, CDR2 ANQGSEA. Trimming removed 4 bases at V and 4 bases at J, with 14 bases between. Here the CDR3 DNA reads TGCAGCGTTGTTGGTAGGGATTTGTACGAGCAGTACTTC. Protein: CSVVGRDLYEQYF.

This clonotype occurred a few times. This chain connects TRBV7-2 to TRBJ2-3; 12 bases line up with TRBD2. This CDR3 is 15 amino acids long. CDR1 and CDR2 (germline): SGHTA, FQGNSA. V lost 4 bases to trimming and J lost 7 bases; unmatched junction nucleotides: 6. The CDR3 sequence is CASSSTGLAGNTQYF. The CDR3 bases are TGTGCCAGCAGCTCGACCGGACTAGCGGGGAATACGCAGTATTTT.

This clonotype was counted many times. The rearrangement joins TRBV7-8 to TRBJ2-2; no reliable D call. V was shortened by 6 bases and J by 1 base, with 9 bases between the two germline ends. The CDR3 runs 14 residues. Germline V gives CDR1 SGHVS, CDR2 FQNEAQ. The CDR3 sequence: CASRPSGNTGELFF. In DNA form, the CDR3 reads TGTGCCAGCAGGCCTTCGGGGAACACCGGGGAGCTGTTTTTT.

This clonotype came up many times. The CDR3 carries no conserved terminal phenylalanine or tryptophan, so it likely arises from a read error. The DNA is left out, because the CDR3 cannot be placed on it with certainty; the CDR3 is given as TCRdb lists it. Here the CDR3 reads CATRETSGLPEL. The chain uses TRBV10-3 and TRBJ2-7; TRBD2 reflects the table's D call only, with no check against the DNA. Counting both end residues, the CDR3 totals 12 amino acids. From germline, CDR1 is ENHRY and CDR2 SYGVKD.

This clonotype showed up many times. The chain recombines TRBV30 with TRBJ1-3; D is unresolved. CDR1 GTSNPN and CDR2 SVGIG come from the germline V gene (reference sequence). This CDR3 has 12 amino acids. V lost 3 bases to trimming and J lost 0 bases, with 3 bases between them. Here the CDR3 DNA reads TGTGCCTGGAGGGACTCTGGAAACACCATATATTTT. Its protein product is CAWRDSGNTIYF.